Shown below are 8 T cell receptor beta chains from a single sample sequenced in a study of blood T cell repertoires in COVID-19. Assay: immunoSEQ multiplex PCR; the TCRdb copy retains only in-frame clones and omits some. This sample has about 330,000 clones, with about 92% found just once. Sequencing was done on a sample of PBMCs or T cells enriched from blood (not recorded which). The origin of the receptors is a young woman who had recovered from COVID-19.

The chain recombines TRBV7-2 with TRBJ1-2, with a weak D call TRBD1 (5 bases). The germline V gene encodes CDR1 SGHTA and CDR2 FQGNSA. The CDR3 is made up of 14 amino acids. Trimming took off 5 bases at V and 5 bases at J, with 15 bases between the two ends. This CDR3 reads CASSHGTNGYGYTF. The CDR3 DNA follows: TGTGCCAGCAGCCACGGGACTAATGGGTATGGCTACACCTTC.

This chain links TRBV11-2 with TRBJ2-3; no reliable D call. Deletions cut 3 bases from V and 3 bases from J, with 16 bases between. CDR3 length: 16 amino acids. The germline CDR1 and CDR2 sequences are SGHAT and FQNNGV. This CDR3 reads CASSFTRAPLTDTQYF. The CDR3 nucleotides read TGTGCCAGCAGCTTCACGAGAGCCCCCCTGACAGATACGCAGTATTTT.

The CDR3 region is CASSLEGHQETQYF. The CDR3 DNA sequence: TGTGCCAGCTCCCTGGAGGGACACCAAGAGACCCAGTACTTC. The chain combines TRBV7-9 with TRBJ2-5; D perhaps matches TRBD2 (6 bases). The CDR3 covers 14 residues. The germline gives CDR1 SEHNR, CDR2 FQNEAQ (reference sequence). The V gene lost 8 bases and the J gene lost 0 bases, with 13 bases spanning the gap. The whole variable domain, filled in from reference TRBV7-9 and TRBJ2-5, reads DTGVSQNPRHKITKRGQNVTFRCDPISEHNRLYWYRQTLGQGPEFLTYFQNEAQLEKSRLLSDRFSAERPKGSFSTLEIQRTEQGDSAMYLCASSLEGHQETQYFGPGTRLLVL.

In DNA, the CDR3 is TGCAGCGTTGAAGATCTTCGGGGAATGGAAGCTTTCTTT. Translating gives CSVEDLRGMEAFF. The chain couples TRBV29-1 to TRBJ1-1; D gene uncertain. Germline assignment: CDR1 SQVTM and CDR2 ANQGSEA. V was pared by 0 bases and J by 8 bases, with 13 bases between. The CDR3 runs to 13 residues.

The chain uses TRBV7-8 and TRBJ2-7, with D possibly being TRBD1 (6 bases). Deletions cut 4 bases from V and 5 bases from J, with 12 bases between. Germline CDR1 SGHVS, CDR2 FQNEAQ. This CDR3 region has 13 residues. As DNA, the CDR3 is TGTGCCAGCAGCTCCGACAGGAACAACGAGCAGTACTTC. Translating it yields CASSSDRNNEQYF.

The chain links TRBV28 to TRBJ1-2; perhaps TRBD1 as D (6 bases). Germline V CDR1 and CDR2: MDHEN, SYDVKM. Deletions cut 7 bases from V and 4 bases from J, with 19 bases between. There are 15 residues in the CDR3. CDR3 DNA sequence: TGTGCCAGCACCGCACAGATGGACAGTTTCTATGGCTACACCTTC. This gives the protein CASTAQMDSFYGYTF.

This sequence joins TRBV11-2 and TRBJ1-4; 7 nucleotides agree with TRBD1. Germline assignment: CDR1 SGHAT and CDR2 FQNNGV. Losses at the gene ends were 5 bases for V and 3 bases for J; bases not matched to a gene: 6. CDR3 length: 15 amino acids. The CDR3 sequence: CASSQRQGANEKLFF. The CDR3 bases are TGTGCCAGCAGCCAACGACAGGGTGCTAATGAAAAACTGTTTTTT.

The chain has TRBV5-1 and TRBJ1-3; 10 bases align to TRBD1. CDR3 size: 15 residues. Germline assignment: CDR1 SGHRS and CDR2 YFSETQ. The V gene end was trimmed by 4 bases and the J gene end by 1 base; junction bases not matched to a gene: 2. This chain's CDR3 is CASSRTGGSGNTIYF. For the CDR3, the DNA is TGCGCCAGCAGCAGGACAGGGGGTTCTGGAAACACCATATATTTT.